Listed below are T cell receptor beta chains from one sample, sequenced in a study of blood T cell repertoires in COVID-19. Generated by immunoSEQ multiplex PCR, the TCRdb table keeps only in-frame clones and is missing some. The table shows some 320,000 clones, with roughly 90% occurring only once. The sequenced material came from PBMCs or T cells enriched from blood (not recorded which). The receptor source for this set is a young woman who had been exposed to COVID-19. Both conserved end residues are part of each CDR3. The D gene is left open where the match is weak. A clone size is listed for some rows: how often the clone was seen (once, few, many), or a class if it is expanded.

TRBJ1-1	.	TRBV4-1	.	CASSQAGQANTEAFF	TGCGCCAGCAGCCAAGCCGGACAAGCGAACACTGAAGCTTTCTTT
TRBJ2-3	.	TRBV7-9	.	CASSPRPTEQAGSTDTQYF	TGTGCCAGCAGCCCTAGACCGACTGAACAGGCGGGGAGCACAGATACGCAGTATTTT
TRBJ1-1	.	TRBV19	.	CASSIDLEGPEAFF	TGTGCCAGTAGTATAGATCTAGAGGGCCCTGAAGCTTTCTTT
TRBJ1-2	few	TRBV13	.	CASTPPGVHPSSYGYTF	TGTGCCAGCACCCCCCCCGGGGTCCACCCTTCGAGCTATGGCTACACCTTC
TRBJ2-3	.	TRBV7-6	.	CASTLFTGHLDTQYF	TGTGCCAGCACCCTTTTCACAGGTCATCTAGATACGCAGTATTTT
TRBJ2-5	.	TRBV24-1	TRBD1	CAAGSDRVETQYF	TGTGCCGCGGGCTCGGACAGGGTTGAGACCCAGTACTTC
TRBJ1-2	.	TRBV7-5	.	CARRIRVNYGYTF	TGTGCCAGAAGGATCAGGGTTAACTATGGCTACACCTTC
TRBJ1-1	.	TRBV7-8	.	CASSLGHQGFNTEAFF	TGTGCCAGCAGCTTAGGACATCAGGGGTTTAACACTGAAGCTTTCTTT
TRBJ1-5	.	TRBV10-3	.	CASWDNNQPQHF	TGTGCCAGTTGGGACAACAATCAGCCCCAGCATTTT
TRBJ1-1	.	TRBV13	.	CASSGSGLNTEAFF	TGTGCCAGCAGCGGATCAGGGCTGAACACTGAAGCTTTCTTT
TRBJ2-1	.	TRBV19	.	CASSARRLYNEQFF	TGTGCCAGTAGTGCTAGGCGCCTATACAATGAGCAGTTCTTC